This TCR beta chain stems from a study of cytomegalovirus exposure and HLA in healthy donors. As for the study in general: From donors who were HLA-typed, an early data release held approximately 84 million unique TCRs. Study-level results: Associated with cytomegalovirus, according to the listing, were 170 or so TCR beta chains.

The PCR made use of 60 Vbeta and 13 Jbeta primers. Authors' methods: Per a later analysis, the number of unique TCR beta chains was 75 million to 90 million, of which 9 million to 14 million were shared. Measured with immunoSEQ multiplex PCR; TCRdb has only the in-frame clones, and not every one. That table gives V, J and clone size, and the DNA gave D and trimming. The data contain about 160,000 clones, 70% to 90% of them singletons. Germline CDR1 is SGHNT and CDR2 is YYREEE (reference sequence). This CDR3 contains 13 residues. V lost 2 bases and J lost 1, with 7 bases in between. A remark on this clone: Its matching antigen is unknown.

This chain uses TRBV5-4 with TRBJ2-7, with D unclear. Sequenced sample: PBMCs. The TCR originated in a woman in her twenties or thirties in good health and CMV-seronegative. The CDR3 here is CASSFSRSYEQYF. The CDR3 DNA reads TGTGCCAGCAGCTTCTCACGGTCCTACGAGCAGTACTTC. The whole variable domain, remainder taken from reference TRBV5-4 and TRBJ2-7, is ETGVTQSPTHLIKTRGQQVTLRCSSQSGHNTVSWYQQALGQGPQFIFQYYREEENGRGNFPPRFSGLQFPNYSSELNVNALELDDSALYLCASSFSRSYEQYFGPGTRLTVT.